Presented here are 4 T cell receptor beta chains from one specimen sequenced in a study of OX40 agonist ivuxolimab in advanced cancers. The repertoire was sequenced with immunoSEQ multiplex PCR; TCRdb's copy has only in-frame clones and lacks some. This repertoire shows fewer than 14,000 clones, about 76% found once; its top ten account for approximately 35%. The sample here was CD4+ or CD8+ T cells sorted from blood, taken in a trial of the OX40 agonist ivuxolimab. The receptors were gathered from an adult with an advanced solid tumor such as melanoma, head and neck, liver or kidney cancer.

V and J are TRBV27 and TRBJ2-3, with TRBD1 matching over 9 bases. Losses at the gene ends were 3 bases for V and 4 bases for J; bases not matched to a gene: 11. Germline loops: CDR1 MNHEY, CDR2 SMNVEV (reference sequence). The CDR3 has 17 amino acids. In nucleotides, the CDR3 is TGTGCCAGCAGTTTTGAGTGGGACAGGGAGGCCCCAGATACGCAGTATTTT. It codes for CASSFEWDREAPDTQYF.

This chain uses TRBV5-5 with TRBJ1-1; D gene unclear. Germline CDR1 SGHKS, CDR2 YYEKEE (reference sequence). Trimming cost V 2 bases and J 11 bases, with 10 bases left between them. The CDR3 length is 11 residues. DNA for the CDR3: TGTGCCAGCAGCTTAGGAAAAGTGGCTTTCTTT. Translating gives CASSLGKVAFF.

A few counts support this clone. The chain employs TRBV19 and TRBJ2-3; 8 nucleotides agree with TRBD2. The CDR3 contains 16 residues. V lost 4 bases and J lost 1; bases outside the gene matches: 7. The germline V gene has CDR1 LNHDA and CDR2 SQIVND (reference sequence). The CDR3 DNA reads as TGTGCCAGTAGTAACCCGAGCGGGAGAGGCACAGATACGCAGTATTTT. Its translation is CASSNPSGRGTDTQYF.

This CDR3 is CASRTRRHGRKNEKLFF. The CDR3 DNA sequence: TGTGCCAGCAGGACACGGAGACACGGCCGAAAAAATGAAAAACTGTTTTTT. This chain uses TRBV9 with TRBJ1-4, with unresolved D. V lost 5 bases and J 5 bases, leaving 22 bases between the germline ends. The CDR3 is 17 residues long. CDR1 SGDLS and CDR2 YYNGEE come from the germline V gene. Using reference TRBV9 and TRBJ1-4 for the parts outside the CDR3, the full variable domain is DSGVTQTPKHLITATGQRVTLRCSPRSGDLSVYWYQQSLDQGLQFLIQYYNGEERAKGNILERFSAQQFPDLHSELNLSSLELGDSALYFCASRTRRHGRKNEKLFFGSGTQLSVL.